The T cell receptor beta chain under discussion was sequenced for a study of monozygotic twins with cystic fibrosis. Trimming removed 2 bases from V and 0 bases from J, with 19 bases in between. The V gene's germline CDR1 is SEHNR and CDR2 FQNEAQ (reference sequence). The CDR3 runs 18 residues. Some clones are missing from TCRdb's copy, which holds only in-frame ones; the method was immunoSEQ multiplex PCR. The data contain 15,000 or so clones, roughly 98% of them seen just once; the ten biggest clones take up 0.41%. The rearrangement uses TRBV7-9 and TRBJ1-1; TRBD1 is a possible D gene (5 bases). The sequencing input was blood. The sequence was collected from a girl aged 2 to 9 with cystic fibrosis. The chain's CDR3 is CASSLPYQGEVVNTEAFF. CDR3 coding DNA: TGTGCCAGCAGCTTACCGTACCAGGGAGAAGTCGTGAACACTGAAGCTTTCTTT.